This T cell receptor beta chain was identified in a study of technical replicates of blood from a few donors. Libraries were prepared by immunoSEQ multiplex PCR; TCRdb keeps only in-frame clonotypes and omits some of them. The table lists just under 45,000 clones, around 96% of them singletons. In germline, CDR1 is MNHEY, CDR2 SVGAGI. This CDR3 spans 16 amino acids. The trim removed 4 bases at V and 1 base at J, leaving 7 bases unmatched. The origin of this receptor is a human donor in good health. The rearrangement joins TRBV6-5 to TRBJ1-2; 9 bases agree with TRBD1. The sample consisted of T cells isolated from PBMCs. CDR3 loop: CASSSGTGLINYGYTF. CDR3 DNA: TGTGCCAGCAGTTCCGGGACAGGGCTAATTAACTATGGCTACACCTTC.